The next 15 T cell receptor beta chains were all read from a single sample in a study of T cells in Graves' hyperthyroidism and ophthalmopathy. The TCR beta CDR3 regions underwent amplification using RNA transcripts as the source. Researchers ran a first-round RT-PCR on the TCR CDR3 using the HTBI primer set. One entry per CDR3 protein, called by TCRdb with MiXCR from the multiplex PCR reads. This sample has hundreds of thousands of distinct CDR3 sequences, with over 15% found just once. Sample: blood. The receptor source for this set is a woman between 18 and 30 years old with Graves' ophthalmopathy.

This chain uses TRBV5-6 with TRBJ2-3, with TRBD1 matching over 9 bases. V was clipped by 6 bases and J by 1 base; unmatched bases: 9. The length of the CDR3 is 16 residues. Per the germline V gene, CDR1 is SGHDT and CDR2 is YYEEEE. CDR3 amino acids: CASNFFTGGGTDTQYF. DNA of the CDR3: TGTGCCAGCAACTTCTTCACAGGGGGCGGCACAGATACGCAGTATTTT. The full variable domain, rest sourced from reference TRBV5-6 and TRBJ2-3, is DAGVTQSPTHLIKTRGQQVTLRCSPKSGHDTVSWYQQALGQGPQFIFQYYEEEERQRGNFPDRFSGHQFPNYSSELNVNALLLGDSALYLCASNFFTGGGTDTQYFGPGTRLTVL.

This clonotype was seen many times. V gene TRBV28 combines with J gene TRBJ2-7, with D possibly being TRBD1 or TRBD2 (5 bases each). The CDR3 is made up of 14 amino acids. With 6 bases removed from V and 2 bases from J, the gap between germline ends came to 14 bases. Germline loops: CDR1 MDHEN, CDR2 SYDVKM. The CDR3 nucleotides read TGTGCCAGCAGCTCCGAGGGGTCCCCCTACGAGCAGTACTTC. It encodes CASSSEGSPYEQYF.

This clonotype was counted ten times or more. The chain is built from TRBV12-3 or TRBV12-4 and TRBJ1-2, with unresolved D. V shed 4 bases and J shed 1 base, with 7 bases lying between them. CDR3 length: 13 residues. The CDR3 spells CASSSTVNYGYTF. For the CDR3, the DNA is TGTGCCAGCAGTTCGACGGTTAACTATGGCTACACCTTC.

The rearrangement joins TRBV30 to TRBJ1-1, with D unclear. Germline V gene lookup returns CDR1 GTSNPN and CDR2 SVGIG (reference sequence). V shed 0 bases and J shed 1 base, with 9 bases lying between them. The CDR3 spans 14 residues. In nucleotides, the CDR3 is TGTGCCTGGAGTGTGACGGGCGGGAACACTGAAGCTTTCTTT. This sequence encodes CAWSVTGGNTEAFF.

This clonotype has ten or more counts. This chain uses TRBV5-1 with TRBJ1-6, with 7 bases that match TRBD1. With V trimmed by 3 bases and J by 13 bases, 10 bases remained unmatched. The CDR3 covers 14 residues. Germline-derived CDR1 and CDR2 are SGHRS and YFSETQ. The chain's CDR3 is CASSSGQARIPLHF. The CDR3 DNA reads as TGCGCCAGCAGCTCCGGACAGGCAAGGATTCCCCTCCACTTT.

The chain joins TRBV5-4 to TRBJ2-3, with 11 nucleotides matching TRBD2. The V and J ends lost 4 bases and 4 bases, in that order; junction bases with no gene match: 11. CDR3 length equals 17 residues. In germline, CDR1 is SGHNT, CDR2 YYREEE (reference sequence). The CDR3 nucleotides are TGTGCCAGCAGCGTTGATACTAGCGGGAGTAGGGCAGATACGCAGTATTTT. This sequence encodes CASSVDTSGSRADTQYF. Combining the CDR3 with reference TRBV5-4 and TRBJ2-3 gives the whole variable domain ETGVTQSPTHLIKTRGQQVTLRCSSQSGHNTVSWYQQALGQGPQFIFQYYREEENGRGNFPPRFSGLQFPNYSSELNVNALELDDSALYLCASSVDTSGSRADTQYFGPGTRLTVL.

The CDR3 DNA is TGTGCCAGCAGCGTAGACCTGGACAGGGGGCTGTACGAGCAGTACTTC. Translated, it gives CASSVDLDRGLYEQYF. The gene calls are TRBV9 and TRBJ2-7; 11 nucleotides match TRBD1. This CDR3 region has 16 residues. Losses at the gene ends were 0 bases for V and 4 bases for J; bases not matched to a gene: 6. Germline loops: CDR1 SGDLS, CDR2 YYNGEE.

This clonotype has a handful of counts. The genes are TRBV11-2 and TRBJ1-1, with 8 bases matching TRBD1. V lost 1 base and J lost 6; bases outside the gene matches: 4. CDR1 is SGHAT and CDR2 is FQNNGV in the germline V gene. The CDR3 length is 14 residues. The CDR3, as DNA: TGTGCCAGCAGCTTAGGACAGGGGCCCCCTGAAGCTTTCTTT. It specifies CASSLGQGPPEAFF.

This chain uses TRBV16 with TRBJ1-3; a weak D match, TRBD1 (6 bases). V was shortened by 0 bases and J by 0 bases, with 9 bases between the two germline ends. There are 16 residues in the CDR3. In germline, CDR1 is KGHSY, CDR2 FQNENV. The CDR3, as DNA: TGTGCCAGCAGCCAATCTGGGGGGCACTCTGGAAACACCATATATTTT. The encoded protein is CASSQSGGHSGNTIYF. The variable domain in full, completed from reference TRBV16 and TRBJ1-3, reads GEEVAQTPKHLVRGEGQKAKLYCAPIKGHSYVFWYQQVLKNEFKFLISFQNENVFDETGMPKERFSAKCLPNSPCSLEIQATKLEDSAVYFCASSQSGGHSGNTIYFGEGSWLTVV.

The chain is built from TRBV28 and TRBJ1-3, with a possible D match to TRBD1 (5 bases). CDR3 length: 14 amino acids. With 3 bases removed from V and 7 bases from J, the gap between germline ends came to 13 bases. CDR1 and CDR2 from the germline V gene are MDHEN and SYDVKM. DNA for the CDR3: TGTGCCAGCAGTTTTTCGGGGCGCGAGAACACCATATATTTT. Amino acids: CASSFSGRENTIYF.

At least ten counts were recorded for this clonotype. V is TRBV30 and J is TRBJ1-5; 8 positions agree with TRBD1. Germline trimming cut 2 bases from V and 4 bases from J; bases unmatched to any gene: 1. The CDR3 loop spans 13 amino acids. Germline V gives CDR1 GTSNPN, CDR2 SVGIG (reference sequence). CDR3 residues: CAWSRQGNQPQHF. CDR3 coding DNA: TGTGCCTGGAGTAGACAGGGGAATCAGCCCCAGCATTTT.

This clonotype appeared a few times. CDR3 DNA sequence: TGTGCCAGCAGCCAGGACCGCGGACCTAAAGAGACCCAGTACTTC. Protein product: CASSQDRGPKETQYF. V usage is TRBV4-2 and J usage is TRBJ2-5, with D unclear. V lost 3 bases and J lost 3, with 14 bases in between. There are 15 residues in the CDR3. Germline lookup yields CDR1 LGHNA and CDR2 YNFKEQ.

This clonotype was seen many times. The V call is TRBV20-1, the J call TRBJ1-5; a possible D gene is TRBD1 (5 bases). Germline V gives CDR1 DFQATT, CDR2 SNEGSKA (reference sequence). Trimming took off 0 bases at V and 2 bases at J, with 17 bases between the two ends. The CDR3 runs 17 residues. CDR3 bases: TGCAGTGCTAGAGATCCCGGGGCAGCCGGGGGCAATCAGCCCCAGCATTTT. This codes for CSARDPGAAGGNQPQHF.

This clonotype was detected many times. The chain recombines TRBV29-1 with TRBJ2-4; D ambiguous. Germline CDR1 and CDR2: SQVTM and ANQGSEA. Deletions cut 6 bases from V and 9 bases from J, with 12 bases between. The CDR3 covers 11 residues. The CDR3 spells CSVISGSIQYF. In nucleotides, the CDR3 is TGCAGCGTAATAAGTGGCAGCATTCAGTACTTC.

At least ten counts were recorded for this clonotype. V and J are TRBV20-1 and TRBJ1-5; TRBD1 agrees at 9 bases. V trimming: 0 bases; J trimming: 2 bases; junction bases outside the gene matches: 8. Germline V gene sequence: CDR1 DFQATT, CDR2 SNEGSKA (reference sequence). The CDR3 runs 17 residues. CDR3 in DNA: TGCAGTGCTAGAGAAGGACAGGGGAATTCTCGCAATCAGCCCCAGCATTTT. Its translation: CSAREGQGNSRNQPQHF.